The 8 T cell receptor beta chains presented below share a single source sample, sequenced in a study of cytomegalovirus exposure and HLA in healthy donors. The PCR had 60 Vbeta and 13 Jbeta primers. Clones were read by immunoSEQ multiplex PCR, and TCRdb kept only the in-frame ones, dropping some. The sample lists about 160,000 clones, around four fifths occurring once. Material: PBMCs. Receptors were obtained from a girl aged 2-9 years in good health and CMV-seropositive.

J is TRBJ1-5 and V is TRBV18; 7 positions match TRBD1. This CDR3 region has 14 residues. The junction had 7 bases not matched to a gene; V was cut back by 2 bases and J by 9 bases. The germline V gene has CDR1 KGHSH and CDR2 LQKENI. In nucleotides, the CDR3 is TGTGCCAGCTCACCAACAGGGGATCCTGGGCCCCAGCATTTT. Encoded protein: CASSPTGDPGPQHF.

In this sample, this clone turned up once. The V gene is TRBV30, the J gene TRBJ1-3; 8 positions agree with TRBD1. The J segment lost 3 bases and the V segment lost 5 bases, leaving 0 bases of the junction unmatched. The germline V gene has CDR1 GTSNPN and CDR2 SVGIG (reference sequence). The CDR3 is 12 residues long. The CDR3 DNA is TGTGCCTGGGGACAGGGTGGAAACACCATATATTTT. It encodes CAWGQGGNTIYF.

This clone came up a few times. The chain has TRBV23-1 and TRBJ2-6, with D possibly being TRBD2 (5 bases). TRBV23-1 is noted as an ORF with a role that remains uncertain. CDR3 length: 17 residues. Trimming removed 10 bases from V and 2 bases from J, with 21 bases in between. CDR3 in amino acids: CAISAGRQETGANVLTF. The CDR3 DNA follows: TGCGCCATCTCGGCGGGCCGGCAGGAAACTGGGGCCAACGTCCTGACTTTC.

The chain carries TRBV19 and TRBJ1-5; the D gene is possibly TRBD1 (6 bases). The CDR3 consists of 14 residues. Trimming stripped 5 bases from V and 5 bases from J, with 13 bases between. The germline CDR1 and CDR2 sequences are LNHDA and SQIVND (reference sequence). DNA for the CDR3: TGTGCCAGTAGTTGGGAACAGGGTTATCAGCCCCAGCATTTT. Protein: CASSWEQGYQPQHF. Filled out from reference TRBV19 and TRBJ1-5, the complete variable domain reads DGGITQSPKYLFRKEGQNVTLSCEQNLNHDAMYWYRQDPGQGLRLIYYSQIVNDFQKGDIAEGYSVSREKKESFPLTVTSAQKNPTAFYLCASSWEQGYQPQHFGDGTRLSIL.

The genes are TRBV5-1 and TRBJ1-1, with 9 bases fitting TRBD1. CDR1 is SGHRS, CDR2 YFSETQ, per germline. With 3 bases clipped from V and 4 bases from J, the junction kept 7 bases outside the gene matches. The CDR3 contains 15 residues. The CDR3 region is CASSSPGQGATEAFF. The CDR3, as DNA: TGCGCCAGCAGCTCCCCGGGACAGGGAGCCACTGAAGCTTTCTTT.

V is TRBV29-1 and J is TRBJ2-2, with D perhaps matching TRBD1 (5 bases). Germline V lookup: CDR1 SQVTM, CDR2 ANQGSEA. The CDR3 sequence is 14 residues long. V was pared by 5 bases and J by 0 bases, with 10 bases between. The CDR3 bases are TGCAGCGTTAACAGGTTCCCGAACACCGGGGAGCTGTTTTTT. Protein sequence: CSVNRFPNTGELFF.

This chain connects TRBV13 to TRBJ2-7; a weak D match, TRBD2 (6 bases). V lost 5 bases to trimming and J lost 9 bases, with 14 bases between them. This CDR3 is built from 12 residues. Germline V gives CDR1 PRHDT, CDR2 FYEKMQ (reference sequence). The chain's CDR3 is CASSQTSSGQYF. CDR3 nucleotide sequence: TGTGCCAGCAGCCAAACTAGCTCAGGGCAGTACTTC.

The chain employs TRBV6-5 and TRBJ1-2; maybe TRBD1 (6 bases). Per germline, CDR1 MNHEY and CDR2 SVGAGI. The CDR3 runs 12 residues. V was trimmed by 9 bases and J by 2 bases, leaving 10 bases between them. The CDR3 coding sequence is TGTGCCAGTTTAACAGGGAACTATGGCTACACCTTC. Translating it yields CASLTGNYGYTF.